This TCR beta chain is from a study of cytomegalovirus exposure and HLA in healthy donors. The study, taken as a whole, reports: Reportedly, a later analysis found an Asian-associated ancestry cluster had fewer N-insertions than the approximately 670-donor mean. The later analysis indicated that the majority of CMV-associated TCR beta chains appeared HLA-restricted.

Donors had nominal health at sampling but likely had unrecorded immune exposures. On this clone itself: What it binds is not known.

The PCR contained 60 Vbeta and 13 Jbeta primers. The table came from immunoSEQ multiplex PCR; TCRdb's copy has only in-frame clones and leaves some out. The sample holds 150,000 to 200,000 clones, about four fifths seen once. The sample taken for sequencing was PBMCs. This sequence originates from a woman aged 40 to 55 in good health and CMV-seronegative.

CDR3 sequence (DNA): TGTGCCAGCAGCTTAAGGAGTAGCTCCTACAATGAGCAGTTCTTC. Amino acid sequence: CASSLRSSSYNEQFF. V gene TRBV7-9 combines with J gene TRBJ2-1; no definite D call. Looked up from germline, CDR1 is SEHNR and CDR2 is FQNEAQ (reference sequence). This CDR3 comprises 15 residues. Trimming took off 2 bases at V and 0 bases at J, with 8 bases between the two ends.